The 10 T cell receptor beta chains below come from one sample, sequenced in a study of blood T cell repertoires in COVID-19. Clones were read by immunoSEQ multiplex PCR, and TCRdb kept only the in-frame ones, dropping some. The data hold roughly 80,000 clones, with 82% observed a single time. What was sequenced was peripheral blood. Source of these receptors: a human donor in a cohort sampled during active COVID-19.

This rearrangement joins TRBV27 to TRBJ1-2; 11 nucleotides line up with TRBD1. With 3 bases clipped from V and 3 bases from J, the junction kept 3 bases outside the gene matches. Per the germline V gene, CDR1 is MNHEY and CDR2 is SMNVEV (reference sequence). CDR3 length equals 15 residues. The CDR3 DNA reads TGTGCCAGCAGTTTGGGGGACAGGGGGGACTATGGCTACACCTTC. Protein sequence: CASSLGDRGDYGYTF.

The chain couples TRBV2 to TRBJ2-6, with TRBD1 identical over 10 bases. Germline loops: CDR1 SNHLY, CDR2 FYNNEI. The CDR3 spans 16 residues. V lost 7 bases and J lost 3; bases outside the gene matches: 6. This CDR3 reads CASNAGTGVGANVLTF. CDR3 sequence (DNA): TGTGCCAGCAACGCCGGGACAGGGGTTGGGGCCAACGTCCTGACTTTC.

This clone showed up just once. The chain joins TRBV3-1 (or the pseudogene TRBV3-2) to TRBJ2-7; D is perhaps TRBD2 (5 bases). Germline V gene data show CDR1 as LGHDT and CDR2 as YNNKEL (reference sequence). Between the trimmed V and J ends, which lost 5 bases and 6 bases, there was a span of 8 bases. This CDR3 is built from 11 residues. The CDR3 spells CASSAGGEQYF. The CDR3 bases are TGTGCCAGCAGCGCTGGAGGCGAGCAGTACTTC.

The J gene is TRBJ1-2, the V gene TRBV10-2, with TRBD1 matching 7 bases. Germline CDR1 reads WSHSY; CDR2 reads SAAADI. The trim removed 2 bases at V and 5 bases at J, leaving 5 bases unmatched. The CDR3 spans 14 residues. The CDR3 DNA sequence: TGCGCCAGCAGTGAGGGTCTCAGGGGGTATGGCTACACCTTC. This sequence encodes CASSEGLRGYGYTF.

This clone came up a few times. V is TRBV6-5 and J is TRBJ1-4; the D gene is possibly TRBD1 (5 bases). Looked up from germline, CDR1 is MNHEY and CDR2 is SVGAGI. The CDR3 runs 14 residues. V gave up 0 bases and J gave up 8 bases, with 10 bases separating them. CDR3 nucleotides: TGTGCCAGCAGTTACTCTTCCTCAGGGGAAAAACTGTTTTTT. This gives the protein CASSYSSSGEKLFF.

The CDR3 DNA is TGTGCCTGGAGTGCCGGGACAGGGGGCTCCGGCGAGCAGTTCTTC. Translation gives CAWSAGTGGSGEQFF. The rearrangement uses TRBV30 and TRBJ2-1, with TRBD1 matching over 12 bases. J gave up 10 bases and V 1 base, and 8 bases lay outside the gene matches. The germline gives CDR1 GTSNPN, CDR2 SVGIG (reference sequence). This CDR3 region has 15 residues.

The chain combines TRBV5-1 with TRBJ2-1; TRBD2 aligns across 7 bases. The CDR3 extends over 15 amino acids. Germline CDR1 is SGHRS and CDR2 is YFSETQ. Trimming cost V 4 bases and J 4 bases; bases outside gene matches: 8. The CDR3 sequence is CASSPVTGGYNEQFF. The CDR3 DNA follows: TGCGCCAGCAGCCCTGTTACGGGGGGATACAATGAGCAGTTCTTC.

This rearrangement joins TRBV2 to TRBJ2-2; TRBD1 might be the D (6 bases). The germline V gene encodes CDR1 SNHLY and CDR2 FYNNEI. Between the trimmed V and J ends, which lost 6 bases and 5 bases, there was a span of 16 bases. The CDR3 loop spans 15 amino acids. Written as DNA, the CDR3 is TGTGCCAGCAGCGGCCCGGGGACACGAACCGGGGAGCTGTTTTTT. As protein: CASSGPGTRTGELFF.

This chain links TRBV30 with TRBJ1-1, with D perhaps matching TRBD1 (5 bases). Per germline, CDR1 GTSNPN and CDR2 SVGIG (reference sequence). V lost 3 bases to trimming and J lost 0 bases, with 23 bases between them. CDR3 length: 18 residues. The CDR3 DNA follows: TGTGCCTGGAGGCCTTGGGCGGGGACCACCCAGATGAACACTGAAGCTTTCTTT. It translates to CAWRPWAGTTQMNTEAFF. Complete variable domain (other parts from reference TRBV30 and TRBJ1-1): SQTIHQWPATLVQPVGSPLSLECTVEGTSNPNLYWYRQAAGRGLQLLFYSVGIGQISSEVPQNLSASRPQDRQFILSSKKLLLSDSGFYLCAWRPWAGTTQMNTEAFFGQGTRLTVV.

The gene calls are TRBV5-1 and TRBJ1-1; 7 bases match TRBD1. Germline V gene sequence: CDR1 SGHRS, CDR2 YFSETQ. The CDR3 spans 15 residues. V was pared by 1 base and J by 3 bases, with 6 bases of the junction left unmatched. CDR3 nucleotides: TGCGCCAGCAGCTTGAGGCAGGGGGGAGACACTGAAGCTTTCTTT. It yields the protein CASSLRQGGDTEAFF.